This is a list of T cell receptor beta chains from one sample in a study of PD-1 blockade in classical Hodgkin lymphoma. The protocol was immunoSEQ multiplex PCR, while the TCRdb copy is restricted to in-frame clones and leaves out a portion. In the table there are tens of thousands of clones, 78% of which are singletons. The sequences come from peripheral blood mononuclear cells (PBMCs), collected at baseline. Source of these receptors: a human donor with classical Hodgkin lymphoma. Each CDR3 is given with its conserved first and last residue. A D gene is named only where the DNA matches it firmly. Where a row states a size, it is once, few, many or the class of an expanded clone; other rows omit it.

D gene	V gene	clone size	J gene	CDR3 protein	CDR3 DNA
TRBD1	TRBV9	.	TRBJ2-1	CASSPGGKTYNEQFF	TGTGCCAGCAGCCCAGGGGGTAAAACTTACAATGAGCAGTTCTTC
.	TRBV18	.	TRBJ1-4	CASSPLGQGEKLFF	TGTGCCAGCTCACCATTAGGACAAGGGGAAAAACTGTTTTTT
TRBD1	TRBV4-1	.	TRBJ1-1	CASRQGAEAFF	TGCGCCAGCAGACAGGGGGCTGAAGCTTTCTTT
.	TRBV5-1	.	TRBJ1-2	CASSFRQYGYTF	TGTGCCAGCAGCTTCAGACAGTATGGCTACACCTTC
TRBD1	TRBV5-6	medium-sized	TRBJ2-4	CATGTGTGNIQYF	TGTGCCACAGGAACCGGGACAGGGAACATTCAGTACTTC
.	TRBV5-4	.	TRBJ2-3	CASRSTDTQYF	TGTGCCAGCCGGAGCACAGATACGCAGTATTTT
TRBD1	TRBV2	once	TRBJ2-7	CASSENRGHYEQYF	TGTGCCAGCAGTGAGAACAGGGGGCATTACGAGCAGTACTTC
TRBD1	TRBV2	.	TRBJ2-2	CASSDFGQGNTGELFF	TGTGCCAGCAGTGATTTTGGACAGGGGAACACCGGGGAGCTGTTTTTT
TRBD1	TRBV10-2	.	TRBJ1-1	CASSEGQAIMNTEAFF	TGCGCCAGCAGTGAAGGACAGGCAATAATGAACACTGAAGCTTTCTTT
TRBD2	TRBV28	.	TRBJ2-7	CASSFSLAGLSYEQYF	TGTGCCAGCAGTTTTTCGCTAGCGGGGCTCTCCTACGAGCAGTACTTC
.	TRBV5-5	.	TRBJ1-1	CASSLMDPEAFF	TGTGCCAGCAGCTTGATGGACCCTGAAGCTTTCTTT
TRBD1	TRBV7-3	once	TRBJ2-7	CASSSGQGRWEYEQYF	TGTGCCAGCAGCTCCGGACAGGGACGGTGGGAGTACGAGCAGTACTTC
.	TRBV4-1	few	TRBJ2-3	CASSPKTGRGDTQYF	TGCGCCAGCAGCCCAAAAACAGGGCGAGGAGATACGCAGTATTTT
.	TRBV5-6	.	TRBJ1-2	CASSLVVTGRYGYTF	TGTGCCAGCAGCTTGGTAGTGACGGGGCGCTATGGCTACACCTTC
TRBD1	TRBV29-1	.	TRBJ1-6	CSIRDSYNSPLHF	TGCAGCATCCGGGACAGTTATAATTCACCCCTCCACTTT